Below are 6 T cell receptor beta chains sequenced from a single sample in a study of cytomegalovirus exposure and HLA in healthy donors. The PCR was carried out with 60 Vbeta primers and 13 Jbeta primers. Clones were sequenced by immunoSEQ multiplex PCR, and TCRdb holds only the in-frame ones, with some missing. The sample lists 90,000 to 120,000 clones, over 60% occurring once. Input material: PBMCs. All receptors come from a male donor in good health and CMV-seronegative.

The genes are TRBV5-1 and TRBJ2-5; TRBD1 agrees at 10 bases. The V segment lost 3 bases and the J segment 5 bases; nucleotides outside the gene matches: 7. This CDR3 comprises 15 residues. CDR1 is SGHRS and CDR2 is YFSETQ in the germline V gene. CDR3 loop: CASSSTGGEGETQYF. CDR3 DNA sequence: TGCGCCAGCAGCTCGACAGGGGGCGAAGGGGAGACCCAGTACTTC. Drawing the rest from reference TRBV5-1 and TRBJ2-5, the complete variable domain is KAGVTQTPRYLIKTRGQQVTLSCSPISGHRSVSWYQQTPGQGLQFLFEYFSETQRNKGNFPGRFSGRQFSNSRSEMNVSTLELGDSALYLCASSSTGGEGETQYFGPGTRLLVL.

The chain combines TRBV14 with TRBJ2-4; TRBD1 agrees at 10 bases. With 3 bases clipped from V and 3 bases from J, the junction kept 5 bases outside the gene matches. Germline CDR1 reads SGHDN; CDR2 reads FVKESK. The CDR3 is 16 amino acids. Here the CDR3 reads CASSHFGQGGKNIQYF. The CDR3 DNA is TGTGCCAGCAGCCACTTCGGACAGGGGGGCAAAAACATTCAGTACTTC.

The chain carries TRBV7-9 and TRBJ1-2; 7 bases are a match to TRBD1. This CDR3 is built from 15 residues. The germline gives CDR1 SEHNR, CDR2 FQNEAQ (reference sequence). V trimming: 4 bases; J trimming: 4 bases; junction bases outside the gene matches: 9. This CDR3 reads CASSSVGQTSYGYTF. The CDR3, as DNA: TGTGCCAGCAGCTCAGTGGGACAGACTTCCTATGGCTACACCTTC.

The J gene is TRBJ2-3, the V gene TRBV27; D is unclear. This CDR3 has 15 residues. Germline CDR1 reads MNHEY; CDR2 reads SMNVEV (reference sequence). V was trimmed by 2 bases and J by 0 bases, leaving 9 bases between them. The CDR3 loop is CASSLDAASTDTQYF. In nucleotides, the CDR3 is TGTGCCAGCAGTTTAGACGCGGCCAGCACAGATACGCAGTATTTT.

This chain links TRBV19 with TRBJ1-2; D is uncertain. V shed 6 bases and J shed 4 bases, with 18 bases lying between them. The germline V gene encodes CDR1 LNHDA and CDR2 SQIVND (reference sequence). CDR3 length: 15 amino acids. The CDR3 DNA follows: TGTGCCAGTAGAAGTGGGAGAAACTGGAGCTATGGCTACACCTTC. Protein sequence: CASRSGRNWSYGYTF.

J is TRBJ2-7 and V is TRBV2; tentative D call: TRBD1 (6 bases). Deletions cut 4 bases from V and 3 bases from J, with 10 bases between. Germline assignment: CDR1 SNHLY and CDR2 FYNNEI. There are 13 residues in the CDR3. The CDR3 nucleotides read TGTGCCAGCAGTGCTACAGGGTACTACGAGCAGTACTTC. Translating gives CASSATGYYEQYF.